One sample yielded the 23 T cell receptor beta chains listed below, sequenced in a study of post-analysis software for immune sequencing data. Their specific antigens are unknown. Study conclusions and caveats: Roughly five TRBV segments occurring more often in patients than controls included TRBV5-6, TRBV5-1 and TRBV20-1.

Unique molecular identifiers were built into the TCR beta cDNA libraries. TCRdb re-analysed the PCR reads in MiXCR, keeping a single row per CDR3 protein. The table has roughly 670,000 distinct CDR3 sequences, over 45% seen once. The sequencing input was blood. The receptors were sampled from a girl aged 2-9 years with multiple sclerosis.

This clonotype has more than one count but fewer than ten. This chain uses TRBV4-1 with TRBJ1-5; TRBD1 aligns across 7 bases. V gave up 0 bases and J gave up 2 bases; unmatched junction bases: 7. CDR3 length equals 17 residues. Germline V lookup: CDR1 MGHRA, CDR2 YSYEKL. The CDR3, as DNA: TGCGCCAGCAGCCAAGATTCGGCAGGGGGAGGCAATCAGCCCCAGCATTTT. It is translated as CASSQDSAGGGNQPQHF.

The chain carries TRBV10-3 and TRBJ1-5; 7 bases fit TRBD1. The CDR3 consists of 15 residues. J gave up 2 bases and V 5 bases, and 6 bases lay outside the gene matches. The germline V gene has CDR1 ENHRY and CDR2 SYGVKD. The CDR3 DNA sequence: TGTGCCATCAGTCGAACCGACAGGGGCAATCAGCCCCAGCATTTT. This codes for CAISRTDRGNQPQHF.

The chain couples TRBV2 to TRBJ2-3; 14 bases line up with TRBD2. V dropped 4 bases and J dropped 5; count of bases not matched to a gene: 5. Germline CDR1 SNHLY, CDR2 FYNNEI. The CDR3 loop spans 16 amino acids. DNA for the CDR3: TGTGCCAGCAGTGGACCGGGACTAGCGGGAGAAGATACGCAGTATTTT. Protein product: CASSGPGLAGEDTQYF.

This clonotype was recorded once. The rearrangement uses TRBV4-1 and TRBJ2-7; 16 bases align to TRBD2. Germline CDR1 reads MGHRA; CDR2 reads YSYEKL. V was pared by 3 bases and J by 1 base, with 9 bases of the junction left unmatched. The CDR3 covers 19 residues. CDR3 in amino acids: CASSHRDSGLAGGSYEQYF. The CDR3 DNA reads as TGCGCCAGCAGCCACCGAGACTCGGGACTAGCGGGAGGGTCCTACGAGCAGTACTTC.

V usage is TRBV11-2 and J usage is TRBJ2-1; D not resolved. The CDR3 sequence is 13 residues long. With 2 bases removed from V and 11 bases from J, the gap between germline ends came to 13 bases. Germline V gives CDR1 SGHAT, CDR2 FQNNGV. The CDR3 region has the DNA TGTGCCAGCAGCTTACTAGGGCAGAGTAAGCAGTTCTTC. Translation gives CASSLLGQSKQFF.

This chain uses TRBV6-1 with TRBJ2-4; unclear D gene. Germline-derived CDR1 and CDR2 are MNHNS and SASEGT. CDR3 length equals 12 residues. CDR3 DNA: TGTGCAACCCAAGGTGTCAAAAACATTCAGTACTTC. It codes for CATQGVKNIQYF.

The gene calls are TRBV29-1 and TRBJ1-5, with D possibly being TRBD1 (6 bases). The CDR3 is 13 amino acids. Germline CDR1 and CDR2: SQVTM and ANQGSEA. V lost 0 bases and J lost 7, with 10 bases in between. The CDR3 region has the DNA TGCAGCGTTGAAGAGGTACAGGGCCAGCCCCAGCATTTT. This translates into CSVEEVQGQPQHF.

The chain couples TRBV27 to TRBJ2-1; D is perhaps TRBD1 (6 bases). The CDR3 sequence is 17 residues long. V lost 3 bases, J lost 0 bases, and 15 bases lay in between. CDR1 MNHEY and CDR2 SMNVEV come from the germline V gene (reference sequence). CDR3 amino acids: CASSFQRTVSSYNEQFF. The CDR3 coding sequence is TGTGCCAGCAGTTTCCAAAGGACAGTTAGCTCCTACAATGAGCAGTTCTTC.

The genes are TRBV18 and TRBJ1-2; D gene unclear. Trimming took off 2 bases at V and 3 bases at J, with 7 bases between the two ends. The germline V gene has CDR1 KGHSH and CDR2 LQKENI. The CDR3 has 13 amino acids. As DNA, the CDR3 is TGTGCCAGCTCACCAACTACGGACTATGGCTACACCTTC. Translating gives CASSPTTDYGYTF.

V usage is TRBV20-1 and J usage is TRBJ1-4; D not certain. Germline V gives CDR1 DFQATT, CDR2 SNEGSKA (reference sequence). This CDR3 has 12 amino acids. Trimming removed 3 bases from V and 6 bases from J, with 8 bases in between. For the CDR3, the DNA is TGCAGTGCTAGTAGAGGCGATGAAAAACTGTTTTTT. It encodes CSASRGDEKLFF.

This clonotype occurred a few times. J is TRBJ2-7 and V is TRBV6-5; D not resolved. This CDR3 spans 13 amino acids. Germline CDR1 reads MNHEY; CDR2 reads SVGAGI. V was pared by 6 bases and J by 7 bases, with 16 bases between. The CDR3 here is CASRRRPDREQYF. Here the CDR3 DNA reads TGTGCCAGCAGGCGACGACCAGATCGAGAGCAGTACTTC.

This clonotype appeared a single time. The rearrangement uses TRBV12-3 or TRBV12-4 and TRBJ2-1; 7 nucleotides match TRBD2. J gave up 6 bases and V 0 bases, and 11 bases lay outside the gene matches. This CDR3 spans 17 amino acids. CDR3 in amino acids: CASSLAVGPGLVNEQFF. CDR3 DNA sequence: TGTGCCAGCAGTTTAGCGGTGGGACCAGGACTAGTCAATGAGCAGTTCTTC.

This sequence joins TRBV7-2 and TRBJ2-5; D may be TRBD2 (5 bases). Trimming removed 5 bases from V and 7 bases from J, with 14 bases in between. From germline, CDR1 is SGHTA and CDR2 FQGNSA. CDR3 length: 13 residues. In nucleotides, the CDR3 is TGTGCCAGCAGCGGGGTTCGGGGTGGGACCCAGTACTTC. Residues: CASSGVRGGTQYF.

The chain combines TRBV7-9 with TRBJ1-2, with 9 bases fitting TRBD1. The CDR3 sequence is 15 residues long. The germline V gene encodes CDR1 SEHNR and CDR2 FQNEAQ (reference sequence). Trimming at V came to 0 bases and at J to 4 bases, leaving 3 bases not matched to a gene. CDR3 protein: CASSLATGGAYGYTF. The CDR3 nucleotides are TGTGCCAGCAGCTTAGCGACAGGGGGTGCCTATGGCTACACCTTC.

The chain employs TRBV6-1 and TRBJ1-6, with 8 positions matching TRBD1. The J segment lost 7 bases and the V segment lost 1 base, leaving 3 bases of the junction unmatched. Germline CDR1 is MNHNS and CDR2 is SASEGT. CDR3 size: 15 residues. CDR3: CASSEETGDNSPLHF. Here the CDR3 DNA reads TGTGCCAGCAGTGAAGAGACAGGGGACAATTCACCCCTCCACTTT.

This chain connects TRBV5-1 to TRBJ2-3; the match to TRBD1 covers 11 bases. Germline CDR1 SGHRS, CDR2 YFSETQ. The V segment lost 2 bases and the J segment 4 bases; nucleotides outside the gene matches: 12. This CDR3 spans 18 amino acids. CDR3 in amino acids: CASSFGQGAPIGADTQYF. The CDR3, as DNA: TGCGCCAGCAGCTTTGGACAGGGGGCGCCGATCGGGGCAGATACGCAGTATTTT.

The chain recombines TRBV21-1 with TRBJ2-7. The J call may not be correct, given that the DNA end is closer to TRBJ2-5. TRBV21-1 is marked as a pseudogene. CDR3 size: 15 residues. The CDR3 sequence is CASSKVLRCVETQYF. The CDR3 bases are TGTGCCAGCAGCAAAGTTCTTAGATGCGTGGAGACCCAGTACTTC.

V is TRBV6-2 or TRBV6-3 and J is TRBJ2-1; 15 bases fit TRBD2. Germline V gene sequence: CDR1 MNHEY, CDR2 SVGEGT. CDR3 length: 17 residues. Trimming removed 5 bases from V and 10 bases from J; junction bases left unmatched: 12. CDR3 in DNA: TGTGCCAGCAGTAGTCCCGGGACTAGCGGGAGGATGGGAGAGCAGTTCTTC. It is translated as CASSSPGTSGRMGEQFF.

This clonotype has just a few counts. The V gene is TRBV20-1, the J gene TRBJ2-5; 7 bases align to TRBD2. Trimming at V came to 6 bases and at J to 5 bases, leaving 9 bases not matched to a gene. Germline CDR1 reads DFQATT; CDR2 reads SNEGSKA (reference sequence). CDR3 size: 13 residues. The CDR3 loop reads CSASSGARETQYF. Here the CDR3 DNA reads TGCAGTGCCTCCAGCGGGGCGCGGGAGACCCAGTACTTC.

This chain links TRBV10-1 with TRBJ2-3, with 7 bases matching TRBD1. CDR3 length equals 15 residues. The V gene's germline CDR1 is WNHNN and CDR2 SYGVQD (reference sequence). V shed 2 bases and J 5 bases; nucleotides not matched to a gene: 7. CDR3 bases: TGCGCCAGCAGTGAGGGTGACAGGGAAGGAGATACGCAGTATTTT. Protein: CASSEGDREGDTQYF.

This clonotype came up a few times. This rearrangement joins TRBV7-2 to TRBJ1-5, with D uncertain. Germline V gene sequence: CDR1 SGHTA, CDR2 FQGNSA. Trimming took 4 bases from V and 1 from J, leaving 8 bases between them. The CDR3 contains 14 residues. CDR3 protein: CASSSGLSNQPQHF. The CDR3 region has the DNA TGTGCCAGCAGCTCGGGCCTCAGCAATCAGCCCCAGCATTTT.

This clonotype came up once. The chain employs TRBV27 and TRBJ2-3; 8 nucleotides align to TRBD1. The junction had 8 bases not matched to a gene; V was cut back by 6 bases and J by 0 bases. Germline-derived CDR1 and CDR2 are MNHEY and SMNVEV (reference sequence). The CDR3 extends over 16 amino acids. In nucleotides, the CDR3 is TGTGCCAGCAGATTGGGACAGGTCCCTAGCACAGATACGCAGTATTTT. Protein product: CASRLGQVPSTDTQYF.

V and J are TRBV6-5 and TRBJ2-7, with 11 bases identical to TRBD1. This CDR3 has 15 residues. The trim removed 0 bases at V and 4 bases at J, leaving 2 bases unmatched. The germline CDR1 and CDR2 sequences are MNHEY and SVGAGI. The CDR3 sequence: CASSYSGTGGYEQYF. Written as DNA, the CDR3 is TGTGCCAGCAGTTACTCGGGGACAGGGGGTTACGAGCAGTACTTC.